Shown below are 17 T cell receptor beta chains from a single sample sequenced in a study of T cells in Graves' hyperthyroidism and ophthalmopathy (dated by TCRdb to about 2019). Libraries were prepared through multiplex PCR. The sequencer was an Illumina HiSeq 2000. Amplification of TCR beta CDR3 regions was carried out from RNA transcripts. The first round of RT-PCR for the TCR CDR3 was performed with the HTBI primer set and the Qiagen OneStep RT-PCR kit. In TCRdb, the public reads were trimmed at Q25 with fastp and aligned with MiXCR, with productive beta chains retained. Duplicate CDR3 protein sequences are folded into a single record with the most common DNA and genes. For this sample the table gives roughly 130,000 distinct CDR3 sequences, of which about 20% were detected only once. Jointly, the top ten make up about 67% of the sample. The material sequenced was blood. Receptors were obtained from a woman between 50 and 59 years old with Graves' hyperthyroidism that later progressed to Graves' ophthalmopathy.

The genes are TRBV29-1 and TRBJ1-2; 8 bases are shared with TRBD1. The germline V gene has CDR1 SQVTM and CDR2 ANQGSEA. The junction had 4 bases not matched to a gene; V was cut back by 0 bases and J by 4 bases. This CDR3 region has 14 residues. The CDR3: CSVEDKGTGYGYTF. CDR3 sequence (DNA): TGCAGCGTTGAAGACAAAGGGACAGGCTATGGCTACACCTTC.

CDR3 nucleotides: TGTGCCAGCAGTGAGTGGGGGACAGGGCTTACAGATACGCAGTATTTT. Translating it yields CASSEWGTGLTDTQYF. This rearrangement joins TRBV27 to TRBJ2-3; 9 bases are a match to TRBD1. From germline, CDR1 is MNHEY and CDR2 SMNVEV (reference sequence). J lost 3 bases, V lost 5 bases, and 9 bases had no gene match. The CDR3 runs to 16 residues.

The sample holds a few counts of this clonotype. Possible read error: a much larger clone is one base away. V and J are TRBV12-3 or TRBV12-4 and TRBJ2-1, with D hard to call. The CDR3 has 14 residues. CDR3 in amino acids: CASRGNVGYNGQFF. Here the CDR3 DNA reads TGTGCCAGCAGGGGAAACGTGGGTTACAATGGGCAGTTCTTC.

This clonotype has at least ten counts. The chain joins TRBV11-2 to TRBJ1-1; possibly TRBD1 for D (6 bases). Trimming stripped 6 bases from V and 10 bases from J, with 27 bases between. The germline CDR1 and CDR2 sequences are SGHAT and FQNNGV. The CDR3 is made up of 16 amino acids. The CDR3 loop reads CASSLSTPGQIVSAFF. CDR3 DNA sequence: TGTGCCAGCAGTCTTTCGACACCGGGACAAATTGTATCAGCTTTCTTT.

This clonotype appeared many times. The chain joins TRBV19 to TRBJ2-7; 9 nucleotides align to TRBD1. The CDR3 runs to 14 residues. The ends lost 6 bases at V and 5 bases at J; junction bases unmatched: 8. From germline, CDR1 is LNHDA and CDR2 SQIVND (reference sequence). CDR3 protein: CASRETGGSDEQYF. The CDR3 coding sequence is TGTGCCAGTAGGGAGACAGGGGGAAGCGACGAGCAGTACTTC.

The chain employs TRBV6-1 and TRBJ1-4; D remains unclear. The V gene's germline CDR1 is MNHNS and CDR2 SASEGT. This CDR3 has 15 residues. The V end was cut by 5 bases, the J end by 8 bases, with 18 bases between. The CDR3 sequence: CASSSTDGLQEKLFF. As DNA, the CDR3 is TGTGCCAGCAGTTCGACTGACGGATTGCAGGAAAAACTGTTTTTT.

The chain couples TRBV9 to TRBJ2-2, with D possibly matching TRBD1 (5 bases). This CDR3 is built from 13 residues. The germline gives CDR1 SGDLS, CDR2 YYNGEE. Trimming stripped 5 bases from V and 7 bases from J, with 12 bases between. For the CDR3, the DNA is TGTGCCAGCAGAGAGACAGACGACGGGGAGCTGTTTTTT. Translating it yields CASRETDDGELFF.

The genes are TRBV20-1 and TRBJ2-1, with 10 bases fitting TRBD1. This CDR3 comprises 15 residues. After removal of 0 bases from V and 7 bases from J, the junction contained 6 bases not matched to a gene. The germline gives CDR1 DFQATT, CDR2 SNEGSKA (reference sequence). The CDR3 DNA reads TGCAGTGCTAGAGACTCGGACAGGGGGATAAATGAGCAGTTCTTC. It encodes CSARDSDRGINEQFF.

The rearrangement joins TRBV10-2 to TRBJ2-7; D perhaps matches TRBD2 (5 bases). Germline assignment: CDR1 WSHSY and CDR2 SAAADI. This CDR3 is built from 13 residues. V was trimmed by 4 bases and J by 3 bases, leaving 10 bases between them. CDR3 coding DNA: TGCGCCAGCAGTGGTAGCGAAGGCTACGAGCAGTACTTC. Amino acid sequence: CASSGSEGYEQYF.

This chain uses TRBV5-1 with TRBJ2-3; TRBD1 might be the D (5 bases). V shed 4 bases and J shed 3 bases, with 9 bases lying between them. The CDR3 length is 13 residues. CDR1 SGHRS and CDR2 YFSETQ come from the germline V gene. CDR3 in amino acids: CASSPDRTDTQYF. CDR3 bases: TGCGCCAGCAGCCCCGACAGAACAGATACGCAGTATTTT.

The CDR3 loop is CASSPGAMGEKLFF. Written as DNA, the CDR3 is TGTGCCAGCAGTCCGGGGGCAATGGGGGAAAAACTGTTTTTT. This rearrangement joins TRBV6-1 to TRBJ1-4, with TRBD1 as a possible D gene (6 bases). V lost 5 bases and J lost 8, with 15 bases in between. Germline V gene sequence: CDR1 MNHNS, CDR2 SASEGT. This CDR3 contains 14 residues.

A word on this clonotype: It may be a read error: a sequence one base away is much more abundant. CDR3 bases: TGTGCCAGCTCAGTCGAGGCCCCCCGCTCCTACAATGAGCAGTTCTTC. It codes for CASSVEAPRSYNEQFF. V is TRBV18 and J is TRBJ2-1; no reliable D call. V lost 5 bases and J lost 0, with 14 bases in between. The CDR3 extends over 16 amino acids. In germline, CDR1 is KGHSH, CDR2 LQKENI.

This clonotype was observed at least ten times. The chain joins TRBV3-1 to TRBJ2-7, with 7 bases that match TRBD1. V gave up 5 bases and J gave up 9 bases; unmatched junction bases: 4. Germline CDR1 reads LGHDT; CDR2 reads YNNKEL (reference sequence). The CDR3 length is 11 residues. The CDR3 here is CASSNRDRQYF. The CDR3, as DNA: TGTGCCAGCAGCAACCGGGACAGGCAGTACTTC.

This clonotype was detected ten times or more. The chain employs TRBV5-1 and TRBJ2-3; D is uncertain. The CDR3 contains 13 residues. V gave up 0 bases and J gave up 5 bases, with 7 bases separating them. Germline V lookup: CDR1 SGHRS, CDR2 YFSETQ. The CDR3 bases are TGCGCCAGCAGCTTGGCCCCCAGAGATACGCAGTATTTT. Translation: CASSLAPRDTQYF.

J is TRBJ1-4 and V is TRBV6-2 or TRBV6-3; D is unclear. V was shortened by 8 bases and J by 5 bases, with 12 bases between the two germline ends. This CDR3 comprises 13 residues. The germline V gene has CDR1 MNHEY and CDR2 SVGEGT. The CDR3, as DNA: TGTGCCAGCTCTCTCAGTGCGAATGAAAAACTGTTTTTT. Amino acids: CASSLSANEKLFF.

This clonotype was observed at least ten times. The chain recombines TRBV30 with TRBJ1-2; D is possibly TRBD1 (5 bases). CDR3 length equals 15 residues. Trimming removed 3 bases at V and 7 bases at J, with 21 bases between. Germline V gives CDR1 GTSNPN, CDR2 SVGIG (reference sequence). CDR3 residues: CAWSPWDVSSGGYTF. In nucleotides, the CDR3 is TGTGCCTGGAGCCCTTGGGACGTTTCCAGCGGTGGCTACACCTTC.

There are many counts of this clonotype. The rearrangement joins TRBV28 to TRBJ2-7, with unresolved D. The CDR3 totals 14 residues. The V gene's germline CDR1 is MDHEN and CDR2 SYDVKM. The V gene lost 6 bases and the J gene lost 0 bases, with 12 bases spanning the gap. The CDR3 sequence is CASRVAASSYEQYF. The CDR3 DNA sequence: TGTGCCAGCAGAGTAGCTGCTAGCTCCTACGAGCAGTACTTC. Filled out from reference TRBV28 and TRBJ2-7, the complete variable domain reads DVKVTQSSRYLVKRTGEKVFLECVQDMDHENMFWYRQDPGLGLRLIYFSYDVKMKEKGDIPEGYSVSREKKERFSLILESASTNQTSMYLCASRVAASSYEQYFGPGTRLTVT.